These 13 T cell receptor beta chains were sequenced from one sample in a study of T cells in localized non-small cell lung cancer. Sequencing was performed with immunoSEQ multiplex PCR; in TCRdb, only in-frame clones are kept and a portion is missing. The top ten clones hold roughly 19% of a sample with some 1,400 clones, around a quarter of them seen once. The material was normal lung tissue next to the tumor, obtained before any cancer treatment. These receptors all stem from a woman aged 40-70 years with stage I squamous cell lung carcinoma.

Within the sample, this clone is medium-sized. The chain carries TRBV4-1 and TRBJ2-7, with 8 bases fitting TRBD2. The CDR3 extends over 15 amino acids. Germline loops: CDR1 MGHRA, CDR2 YSYEKL. Trimming cost V 0 bases and J 5 bases; bases outside gene matches: 6. The CDR3 sequence: CASSQDSSGYNEQYF. CDR3 DNA: TGCGCCAGCAGCCAAGATTCTAGCGGGTACAACGAGCAGTACTTC.

The V gene is TRBV6-8, the J gene TRBJ1-4; 7 bases match TRBD1. The CDR3 extends over 15 amino acids. Losses at the gene ends were 6 bases for V and 8 bases for J; bases not matched to a gene: 12. The germline V gene encodes CDR1 MNHGY and CDR2 SAAAGT. The CDR3 DNA sequence: TGTGCCAGCAGACACGGGTTTAACAGGGGAGAAAAACTGTTTTTT. Amino acid sequence: CASRHGFNRGEKLFF.

This clone was seen more than once but under ten times. The genes are TRBV6-8 and TRBJ2-1; D gene ambiguous. Germline-derived CDR1 and CDR2 are MNHGY and SAAAGT. V shed 4 bases and J shed 4 bases, with 8 bases lying between them. This CDR3 region has 13 residues. CDR3 nucleotide sequence: TGTGCCAGCAGTTCCAAAGGATACAATGAGCAGTTCTTC. Protein product: CASSSKGYNEQFF.

The chain's CDR3 is CASSYRAGNYGYTF. The CDR3 DNA follows: TGTGCCAGCAGTTACCGGGCAGGGAACTATGGCTACACCTTC. The V gene is TRBV6-8, the J gene TRBJ1-2; a possible D gene is TRBD1 (5 bases). The CDR3 extends over 14 amino acids. The germline V and J ends were trimmed by 2 bases and 2 bases, with 9 bases remaining between them. CDR1 is MNHGY, CDR2 SAAAGT, per germline.

This clone was detected a few times. The CDR3 nucleotides are TGTGCCAGCAGCTCCGGGGGCGGGGCCTACGAGCAGTACTTC. Protein: CASSSGGGAYEQYF. The chain links TRBV11-3 to TRBJ2-7, with D perhaps assigned TRBD1 or TRBD2 (6 bases each). Germline V gene data show CDR1 as SGHNT and CDR2 as YENEEA. The CDR3 runs to 14 residues. V gave up 4 bases and J gave up 2 bases, with 12 bases separating them.

The chain has TRBV9 and TRBJ2-3; no firm D call. V was clipped by 5 bases and J by 6 bases, with 25 bases between them. This CDR3 is built from 17 residues. Germline lookup yields CDR1 SGDLS and CDR2 YYNGEE. The CDR3 region has the DNA TGTGCCAGCAGTGAAGGAAGACTCGTTGCGCCCCAGGATACGCAGTATTTT. It translates to CASSEGRLVAPQDTQYF.

By its share, this clone is medium-sized. This chain links TRBV11-3 with TRBJ2-1; 9 bases agree with TRBD2. Trimming removed 4 bases from V and 4 bases from J; junction bases left unmatched: 5. Germline V gives CDR1 SGHNT, CDR2 YENEEA. The CDR3 runs 15 residues. Here the CDR3 reads CASSSTSGPYNEQFF. The CDR3 nucleotides read TGTGCCAGCAGCTCGACTAGCGGCCCTTACAATGAGCAGTTCTTC.

The V call is TRBV11-3, the J call TRBJ2-1; a possible D gene is TRBD1 (6 bases). Germline V CDR1 and CDR2: SGHNT, YENEEA. This CDR3 comprises 15 residues. The V end was cut by 0 bases, the J end by 3 bases, with 9 bases between. The CDR3 region is CASSLDLQGYNEQFF. CDR3 sequence (DNA): TGTGCCAGCAGCTTAGATCTACAGGGCTACAATGAGCAGTTCTTC.

Sample share makes this clone medium-sized. The J gene is TRBJ1-1, the V gene TRBV11-3; the match to TRBD1 covers 8 bases. Germline V gives CDR1 SGHNT, CDR2 YENEEA. The CDR3 contains 15 residues. V was clipped by 3 bases and J by 0 bases; unmatched bases: 3. CDR3 protein: CASSLTGDVNTEAFF. DNA of the CDR3: TGTGCCAGCAGCTTGACAGGGGATGTGAACACTGAAGCTTTCTTT.

The gene calls are TRBV9 and TRBJ1-2, with D possibly being TRBD1 (5 bases). Per the germline V gene, CDR1 is SGDLS and CDR2 is YYNGEE. The CDR3 runs to 13 residues. V was clipped by 7 bases and J by 4 bases, with 14 bases between them. CDR3 residues: CASGALPGYGYTF. The DNA of the CDR3 is TGTGCCAGCGGGGCCCTCCCGGGCTATGGCTACACCTTC.

The chain joins TRBV19 to TRBJ1-1; D unclear. V lost 7 bases and J lost 1, with 16 bases in between. Germline V gives CDR1 LNHDA, CDR2 SQIVND (reference sequence). The CDR3 covers 15 residues. The CDR3 region has the DNA TGTGCCAGTACAAAGTTCGGGCAGTCGAACACTGAAGCTTTCTTT. Translating gives CASTKFGQSNTEAFF.

The genes are TRBV7-2 and TRBJ2-2; D unresolved. V lost 0 bases and J lost 3, with 2 bases in between. Germline V gene data show CDR1 as SGHTA and CDR2 as FQGNSA. CDR3 length equals 13 residues. The CDR3 region has the DNA TGTGCCAGCAGCTTAGCGGACACCGGGGAGCTGTTTTTT. It translates to CASSLADTGELFF.

In its sample, this clone ranks as medium-sized (0.01 to 0.1%). The chain recombines TRBV4-1 with TRBJ2-7; D may be TRBD1 (6 bases). CDR1 is MGHRA and CDR2 is YSYEKL in the germline V gene. This CDR3 spans 15 amino acids. Trimming left V 3 bases short and J 0 bases short, with 12 bases between. Here the CDR3 DNA reads TGCGCCAGCAGCCACCTCCGGGACACCTCCTACGAGCAGTACTTC. This gives the protein CASSHLRDTSYEQYF.